The 17 T cell receptor beta chains reported below all come from one sample, sequenced in a study of response to subunit inactivated influenza vaccine. TCRdb reprocessed the RT-PCR reads via MiXCR and lists one record per CDR3 protein. This sample has over 800,000 distinct CDR3 sequences, with around 20% found just once. The sequences come from PBMCs from blood, collected roughly 5 days after vaccination. Receptor source: a man in his fifties or sixties who received an inactivated influenza vaccine.

The chain links TRBV28 to TRBJ1-1; perhaps TRBD1 as D (5 bases). V lost 5 bases and J 6 bases, leaving 16 bases between the germline ends. Per the germline V gene, CDR1 is MDHEN and CDR2 is SYDVKM. This CDR3 is 14 amino acids long. The DNA of the CDR3 is TGTGCCAGCAGTCCCCTTGGGGGGAGCCCTGAAGCTTTCTTT. Protein product: CASSPLGGSPEAFF. The whole variable domain, remainder taken from reference TRBV28 and TRBJ1-1, is DVKVTQSSRYLVKRTGEKVFLECVQDMDHENMFWYRQDPGLGLRLIYFSYDVKMKEKGDIPEGYSVSREKKERFSLILESASTNQTSMYLCASSPLGGSPEAFFGQGTRLTVV.

The chain recombines TRBV27 with TRBJ2-5; 9 bases align to TRBD1. The germline V gene encodes CDR1 MNHEY and CDR2 SMNVEV (reference sequence). V gave up 6 bases and J gave up 2 bases; unmatched junction bases: 16. The CDR3 sequence is 18 residues long. CDR3 in amino acids: CASRLSWRQDRGQETQYF. The CDR3 DNA follows: TGTGCCAGCAGACTGAGTTGGCGCCAGGACAGGGGTCAAGAGACCCAGTACTTC.

Points on this clonotype: The junction does not match germline at one end; this may be a read error. The rearrangement uses TRBV5-4 and TRBJ1-4; TRBD1 is a possible D gene (6 bases). Germline loops: CDR1 SGHNT, CDR2 YYREEE (reference sequence). The CDR3 sequence is 15 residues long. The CDR3 loop reads CASRQQGTTNEKLFF. In DNA, the CDR3 is TGTGCCAGCAGACAGCAGGGGACAACGAATGAAAAACTGTTTTTT.

This chain connects TRBV20-1 to TRBJ2-7; D is perhaps TRBD2 (6 bases). V was trimmed by 7 bases and J by 6 bases, leaving 13 bases between them. The CDR3 sequence is 11 residues long. Germline V gives CDR1 DFQATT, CDR2 SNEGSKA (reference sequence). CDR3 in amino acids: CSVTFGGEQYF. In DNA, the CDR3 is TGCAGTGTCACCTTCGGGGGCGAGCAGTACTTC.

This clonotype was seen only a few times. The CDR3 DNA follows: TGTGCCAGCAGCCGGAACCGGGACAGGGGAAATGAGCAGTTCTTC. Translating gives CASSRNRDRGNEQFF. V usage is TRBV4-2 and J usage is TRBJ2-1; 10 bases fit TRBD1. Germline CDR1 LGHNA, CDR2 YNFKEQ. The CDR3 contains 15 residues. Trimming cost V 4 bases and J 7 bases; bases outside gene matches: 7.

This clonotype was observed a handful of times. The V call is TRBV29-1, the J call TRBJ2-5, with D perhaps matching TRBD1 or TRBD2 (5 bases each). The CDR3 consists of 11 residues. Germline assignment: CDR1 SQVTM and CDR2 ANQGSEA. The V end was cut by 0 bases, the J end by 9 bases, with 8 bases between. The CDR3: CSVEDLGAQYF. CDR3 nucleotides: TGCAGCGTTGAAGATTTGGGGGCCCAGTACTTC. Based on the CDR3 plus reference TRBV29-1 and TRBJ2-5, the full variable domain is SAVISQKPSRDICQRGTSLTIQCQVDSQVTMMFWYRQQPGQSLTLIATANQGSEATYESGFVIDKFPISRPNLTFSTLTVSNMSPEDSSIYLCSVEDLGAQYFGPGTRLLVL.

V and J are TRBV2 and TRBJ2-7; 7 bases match TRBD2. Germline trimming cut 7 bases from V and 2 bases from J; bases unmatched to any gene: 5. The CDR3 totals 13 residues. Germline CDR1 is SNHLY and CDR2 is FYNNEI. Here the CDR3 DNA reads TGTGCCAGCAAGCGGGACGGTGCCTACGAGCAGTACTTC. Translating it yields CASKRDGAYEQYF.

The chain joins TRBV6-1 to TRBJ1-6; 8 bases line up with TRBD1. The CDR3 is 15 amino acids. Germline V lookup: CDR1 MNHNS, CDR2 SASEGT. V lost 10 bases to trimming and J lost 8 bases; unmatched junction nucleotides: 13. CDR3 loop: CATKLTGEVDSPLHF. In DNA, the CDR3 is TGTGCCACCAAACTGACAGGGGAGGTTGATTCACCCCTCCACTTT.

This clonotype was counted once. The chain carries TRBV4-1 and TRBJ2-7; no clear D gene. CDR1 is MGHRA, CDR2 YSYEKL, per germline. V was clipped by 4 bases and J by 1 base, with 14 bases between them. CDR3 length: 15 amino acids. The CDR3 protein is CASSPRQVGSYEQYF. CDR3 nucleotide sequence: TGCGCCAGCAGCCCAAGGCAAGTGGGGTCCTACGAGCAGTACTTC.

There are a few counts of this clonotype. V is TRBV7-2 and J is TRBJ2-7, with 12 bases identical to TRBD2. CDR3 size: 15 residues. Germline V CDR1 and CDR2: SGHTA, FQGNSA. The ends lost 5 bases at V and 1 base at J; junction bases unmatched: 3. The CDR3 is CASSGTSGGSYEQYF. In DNA, the CDR3 is TGTGCCAGCAGCGGTACTAGCGGGGGGTCCTACGAGCAGTACTTC. The whole variable domain, filled in from reference TRBV7-2 and TRBJ2-7, reads GAGVSQSPSNKVTEKGKDVELRCDPISGHTALYWYRQSLGQGLEFLIYFQGNSAPDKSGLPSDRFSAERTGGSVSTLTIQRTQQEDSAVYLCASSGTSGGSYEQYFGPGTRLTVT.

In nucleotides, the CDR3 is TGTGCCAGCACCCCCCTGTCCGGGAGCGGGAAGGAGCAGTACTTC. Protein product: CASTPLSGSGKEQYF. J is TRBJ2-7 and V is TRBV12-3 or TRBV12-4; 7 bases agree with TRBD2. This CDR3 contains 15 residues. The J segment lost 7 bases and the V segment lost 7 bases, leaving 16 bases of the junction unmatched.

This clonotype has more than one count but fewer than ten. The chain carries TRBV28 and TRBJ1-2, with no clear D. CDR1 and CDR2 (germline): MDHEN, SYDVKM. V lost 3 bases, J lost 0 bases, and 8 bases lay in between. CDR3 length equals 14 residues. CDR3 DNA sequence: TGTGCCAGCAGTTTTCTGGGCACTAACTATGGCTACACCTTC. Amino acids: CASSFLGTNYGYTF.

This clonotype showed up many times. The V call is TRBV10-3, the J call TRBJ2-3; TRBD2 aligns across 11 bases. Germline V gene sequence: CDR1 ENHRY, CDR2 SYGVKD. This CDR3 contains 16 residues. Germline trimming cut 10 bases from V and 5 bases from J; bases unmatched to any gene: 14. Here the CDR3 reads CATLAASGGFEDTQYF. Here the CDR3 DNA reads TGTGCCACCCTAGCCGCTAGCGGGGGGTTTGAAGATACGCAGTATTTT.

The chain recombines TRBV9 with TRBJ2-4; TRBD2 is a possible D gene (6 bases). Germline V CDR1 and CDR2: SGDLS, YYNGEE. Trimming pared 3 bases from V and 8 bases from J, leaving 21 bases between. There are 16 residues in the CDR3. The CDR3 nucleotides read TGTGCCAGCAGCGGATCGACTTGGGGGGAGATGGACATTCAGTACTTC. Its protein product is CASSGSTWGEMDIQYF.

This clonotype was seen more than once but under ten times. The V gene is TRBV5-8, the J gene TRBJ2-7, with 9 nucleotides matching TRBD1. CDR1 is SGHTS, CDR2 YDEGEE, per germline. The trim removed 4 bases at V and 6 bases at J, leaving 5 bases unmatched. The CDR3 has 13 amino acids. The CDR3 here is CASSRDRVREQYF. The CDR3 coding sequence is TGTGCCAGCAGCCGGGACAGGGTGCGCGAGCAGTACTTC.

The rearrangement joins TRBV20-1 to TRBJ2-5; possibly TRBD1 for D (6 bases). Trimming took 3 bases from V and 0 from J, leaving 11 bases between them. The CDR3 loop spans 14 amino acids. Germline V CDR1 and CDR2: DFQATT, SNEGSKA (reference sequence). CDR3 sequence: CSASPDRYQETQYF. CDR3 sequence (DNA): TGCAGTGCTAGTCCCGACAGGTACCAAGAGACCCAGTACTTC.

This clonotype showed up just a few times. The chain has TRBV25-1 and TRBJ1-6; a weak D match, TRBD1 (5 bases). Germline CDR1 and CDR2: MGHDK and SYGVNS. The CDR3 is 15 residues long. V shed 6 bases and J shed 7 bases, with 16 bases lying between them. In DNA, the CDR3 is TGTGCCAGCAGCCACGGGACGGGACCGAATTCACCCCTCCACTTT. It specifies CASSHGTGPNSPLHF.